Below are 4 T cell receptor beta chains sequenced from a single sample in a study of T cell repertoires in aging, cancer and after chemotherapy. Multiplex touch-down PCR with TRB-A/B primers amplified rearranged V-D-J TRB sequences. TCRdb independently ran MiXCR on the multiplex PCR reads; one entry per CDR3 protein. This sample yields roughly 1,800 distinct CDR3 sequences, of which 17% are seen a single time; around 30% belongs to the top ten. The template was genomic DNA from peripheral blood, not RNA. Sequenced sample: blood. These receptors all come from a human donor with a solid tumor.

By its share, this clonotype is medium-sized (0.01 to 0.1%). DNA of the CDR3: TGCAGTGCTATTAGCTCCCTTAGCACAGATACGCAGTATTTT. Protein sequence: CSAISSLSTDTQYF. The V call is TRBV20-1, the J call TRBJ2-3; D not resolved. Germline V gene sequence: CDR1 DFQATT, CDR2 SNEGSKA (reference sequence). CDR3 length equals 14 residues. Trimming took 4 bases from V and 0 from J, leaving 11 bases between them.

The chain couples TRBV15 to TRBJ2-2, with TRBD1 identical over 7 bases. This CDR3 region has 17 residues. CDR1 LNHNV and CDR2 YYDKDF come from the germline V gene (reference sequence). V was pared by 3 bases and J by 10 bases, with 17 bases of the junction left unmatched. Written as DNA, the CDR3 is TGTGCCACCAGCAGTGTAACAGGGGACCGAGCGATTTTGGAGCTGTTTTTT. This translates into CATSSVTGDRAILELFF.

The gene calls are TRBV5-1 and TRBJ1-2; TRBD1 matches 12 bases. J was trimmed by 8 bases and V by 3 bases; bases with no gene match: 14. Germline CDR1 reads SGHRS; CDR2 reads YFSETQ. This CDR3 has 17 amino acids. CDR3 sequence: CASSWIPGQGAQGGYTF. The CDR3 coding sequence is TGCGCCAGCAGCTGGATACCGGGACAGGGGGCACAAGGGGGCTACACCTTC.

This clonotype is medium-sized by share. V is TRBV6-4 and J is TRBJ2-5, with 7 bases identical to TRBD2. Germline V gives CDR1 MRHNA, CDR2 SNTAGT. The CDR3 runs 16 residues. The junction had 10 bases not matched to a gene; V was cut back by 6 bases and J by 0 bases. The CDR3 loop is CASRVRGEMYQETQYF. Written as DNA, the CDR3 is TGTGCCAGCAGGGTCCGGGGGGAGATGTACCAAGAGACCCAGTACTTC.